One T cell receptor beta chain is described in this entry. Its antigen is not yet known. No much larger clone exists at a distance of one base, and base qualities are not known. The CDR3 holds 16 amino acids from the cysteine to the phenylalanine. Only the CDR3 region is kept as DNA, spanning 48 bases read in frame from base 1. Trimming accounts for 3 bases at V and 5 bases at J, while the number of junction bases matched to no gene is 6. For CDR1 and CDR2, the germline V gene (reference sequence) lists LNHDA and SQIVND. The source of the sample is a study of Ad26.COV2.S vaccination and SARS-CoV-2 variants (dated by TCRdb to 2020 to 2023). Study-level background: Vaccine-arm donors came from COV1001, a multicentre, randomized, double-blind, placebo-controlled phase I-IIa trial of Ad26.COV2.S in healthy adults. Trial participants were randomized into five groups of five: low-dose or high-dose Ad26.COV2.S given once or twice, or placebo on both occasions. Sequencing of the TCRbeta repertoire served to evaluate the specificity and breadth of SARS-CoV-2-reactive T cell receptors following Ad26.COV2.S vaccination. Investigators remained blinded to trial group allocation during experiments and outcome assessment. The TCR-sequenced set comprised around 32 samples: roughly 19 Ad26.COV2.S vaccine recipients, 5 placebo recipients and 8 SARS-CoV-2 convalescent individuals. Ad26.COV2.S was administered intramuscularly at 5 x 10^10 or 1 x 10^11 viral particles, either as a single shot or as two shots given 56 days apart.

General study outcomes and caveats: According to the authors, total T cell responses may have been underestimated by the TCR breadth and depth analyses. Spike-specific TCR breadth was higher in Ad26.COV2.S recipients than in placebo recipients (P = 0.0014). Non-spike TCR breadth was comparable between vaccine and placebo recipients, consistent with the vaccine containing only spike. The study lacked the statistical power to compare responses across vaccine doses or regimens. Substantial breadth of spike-specific CD8+ and CD4+ T cell responses was reported after vaccination.

The immunoSEQ Assay was used to sequence TCRbeta CDR3 regions. After extraction, genomic DNA underwent amplification by bias-controlled multiplex PCR, followed by high-throughput sequencing. Processing in the source paper ran as follows. To quantify the absolute abundance of each unique TCRbeta CDR3 region, sequences were collapsed and filtered. T cell fraction was estimated by normalizing TCRbeta template counts to usable DNA, which was measured by amplifying reference genes present in all nucleated cells. Repertoire TCRs were annotated as SARS-CoV-2-specific by exact matching of V gene, CDR3 amino acid sequence and J gene to a known reactive TCR set. MIRA supplied the reference SARS-CoV-2 TCR set, which was filtered for enrichment in COVID-19-positive ImmuneCODE repertoires so that public or cross-reactive TCRs were removed. Using the MIRA antigens, annotated TCRs were further analysed by specific ORF or by position within an ORF. Breadth was defined as the number of annotated unique rearrangements divided by the total number of unique productive rearrangements, and depth was defined as the summed frequency of the annotated unique rearrangements. Two-sided Wilcoxon rank-sum tests were used to compare TCR breadth between groups. Not all clones reach the TCRdb copy of this immuneACCESS table, which keeps in-frame sequences only. Checked studies attribute under half of the gap to unresolved V genes and leave the rest unexplained. That table gives V, J and clone size, and the DNA gave D and trimming. This sample holds around 320,000 clones; about 86% were observed only once. 1.9% of the sample is taken by the ten largest.

Per the publication, the treatment or condition label means: roughly 19 received Ad26.COV2.S at low or high dose, single or two shots; 5 received placebo; per-sample allocation not given. For vaccine and placebo recipients, the sequenced repertoires came from samples collected on day 63 after the first injection. Between 29 July and 7 August 2020, Cohort 1b enrolled about two dozen adults aged 18-55 years at one site in Boston, USA. Ad26.COV2.S consisted of a replication-incompetent adenovirus type 26 vector by which a prefusion-stabilized SARS-CoV-2 spike protein from the original Wuhan strain was expressed.

The starting material was peripheral blood, obtained in a trial of Ad26.COV2.S vaccine versus placebo. The TCR comes from a person between 18 and 65 years old who received the Ad26.COV2.S COVID-19 vaccine or a placebo. In this chain, TRBV19 is recombined with TRBJ2-2, and 10 junctional nucleotides match TRBD1. Read as DNA, the sequence is TGTGCCAGTAGTATCCGGACAGGGGGATGGACCGGGGAGCTGTTTTTT. Its translation is CASSIRTGGWTGELFF.